This T cell receptor (beta chain) was identified during a study of CD8 T cells in ankylosing spondylitis. Trimming removed 4 bases at V and 4 bases at J, with 14 bases between. This CDR3 contains 14 residues. Broader study findings: In peripheral blood, disease-linked CD8+ clones occurred at relatively low frequencies. Some motif variants were previously reported in reactive arthritis synovial fluid and blood. One TCR beta motif, made up of eight or nine highly homologous variants, appeared characteristic of ankylosing spondylitis blood. According to the report, clones linked to the disease were significantly enriched in matched synovial fluid samples taken from ankylosing spondylitis patients.

Each TCR beta library was made by quantitative 5'-RACE that incorporated molecular barcodes. TCRdb fed the 5' RACE reads into MiXCR, producing one record per CDR3 protein. The sample has about 200,000 distinct CDR3 sequences, more than 5.5% seen once; the top ten hold 13% to 15%. This clonotype came up many times. Its antigen is not identified. The genes are TRBV12-3 or TRBV12-4 and TRBJ2-7; either TRBD1 or TRBD2 may fit D (5 bases each). This TCR was recovered from a male donor with ankylosing spondylitis. Sequencing used blood, either unsorted or a sorted T cell fraction (not recorded which). CDR3 in DNA: TGTGCCAGCAGTTGGGGACGGGGAGCTTACGAGCAGTACTTC. Translation: CASSWGRGAYEQYF.